The present T cell receptor beta chain was sequenced within a study of human versus mouse CDR3 diversity and MHC coevolution. This clone was observed a single time. Its specificity is unknown. Naive CD4 T cells, CD45RO-negative and CD62L-positive, were flow-sorted from PBMCs. General study findings and limits: The lowest clonal inequality scores came from most of the three human donors. Compared with mice, human CDR3s carried more deletions and insertions on average.

Generated by immunoSEQ multiplex PCR, the TCRdb table keeps only in-frame clones and is missing some. The profile covers 60,000 to 95,000 clones, with about nine tenths appearing a single time and roughly 0.16% taken by the ten largest. The CDR3 totals 16 residues. Trimming cost V 4 bases and J 6 bases; bases outside gene matches: 5. Germline V gene sequence: CDR1 MNHEY, CDR2 SMNVEV (reference sequence). The V and J genes are TRBV27 and TRBJ2-3; 15 bases map to TRBD2. Specimen: naive CD4+ T cells from blood. Subset denoted: CD45RO-negative CD62L-positive naive CD4 T cells. This TCR came from a person aged 25 to 69 in good health. The CDR3 DNA follows: TGTGCCAGCAGTTCCTGGACTAGCGGGGGGGTGGATACGCAGTATTTT. Its protein product is CASSSWTSGGVDTQYF.